This T cell receptor beta chain comes out of a study of STAT5B mutations in CD4+ large granular lymphocyte leukemia. Here immunoSEQ multiplex PCR was the method, and the copy in TCRdb shows in-frame clones only, minus some. Among over 25,000 clones listed, roughly 80% were seen once. Germline V gives CDR1 LGHNA, CDR2 YNFKEQ. The CDR3 totals 14 residues. The V gene lost 1 base and the J gene lost 4 bases, with 7 bases spanning the gap. This receptor was obtained from a human donor in good health. Material for sequencing was CD4+ T cells from blood buffy coats. The chain recombines TRBV4-2 with TRBJ2-2; D call uncertain. In DNA, the CDR3 is TGTGCCAGCAGCCAAGTTTCACCCACCGGGGAGCTGTTTTTT. Amino acid sequence: CASSQVSPTGELFF.